These 3 T cell receptor beta chains originate from one sample sequenced in a study of tumor-infiltrating lymphocytes in primary liver carcinoma. The source material, roughly 20-31 mg of unsorted bulk tissue, was used to co-extract RNA and DNA. Researchers generated TCR beta cDNA from about 530 ng of total RNA, relying on a constant-region primer. Library construction for TCR beta comprised three nested multiplex PCR rounds performed with slightly modified ARM-PCR. It was with TRBV1-TRBV30 forward primers and a C-beta reverse primer that the first two PCR rounds were run, at around 9 cycles each. TCRdb used MiXCR to reprocess the multiplex PCR reads, holding one entry per CDR3 protein. Counted here are some 180,000 distinct CDR3 sequences, 85% occurring once; the ten biggest clones make up 15% to 20%. The sample taken for sequencing was tumor tissue from primary liver carcinoma. The receptor set was obtained from a man aged 35-49 years with primary liver carcinoma and hepatitis B virus infection.

In this sample, this clonotype turned up once. This may come from a read error, since a much larger clone is one base off. The chain has TRBV11-2 and TRBJ2-5; 7 bases match TRBD2. J was trimmed by 2 bases and V by 1 base; bases with no gene match: 7. This CDR3 spans 16 amino acids. CDR1 SGHAT and CDR2 FQNNGV come from the germline V gene. CDR3 sequence (DNA): TGTGCCAGCAGCTTAGTCTTAGCGGGCAGACAAGAGACCCAGTACTTC. Its translation is CASSLVLAGRQETQYF.

Notes on this clonotype: One end of the junction is discordant with germline, which a read error may explain. The chain carries TRBV11-2 and TRBJ2-4; D is ambiguous. The CDR3 loop spans 15 amino acids. From germline, CDR1 is SGHAT and CDR2 FQNNGV. The CDR3 sequence: CVNTTSAVAKNIQYF. CDR3 sequence (DNA): TGTGTCAACACCACTTCGGCGGTAGCCAAAAACATTCAATACTTC.

To note about this clonotype: A read error is possible here, since a much larger clone lies one base away. This sequence joins TRBV5-1 and TRBJ2-7, with D uncertain. The CDR3 totals 11 residues. CDR1 SGHRS and CDR2 YFSETQ come from the germline V gene. CDR3 in amino acids: CPSSFDYEQYF. The CDR3 DNA is TGCCCCAGCAGCTTTGACTACGAGCAGTACTTC.